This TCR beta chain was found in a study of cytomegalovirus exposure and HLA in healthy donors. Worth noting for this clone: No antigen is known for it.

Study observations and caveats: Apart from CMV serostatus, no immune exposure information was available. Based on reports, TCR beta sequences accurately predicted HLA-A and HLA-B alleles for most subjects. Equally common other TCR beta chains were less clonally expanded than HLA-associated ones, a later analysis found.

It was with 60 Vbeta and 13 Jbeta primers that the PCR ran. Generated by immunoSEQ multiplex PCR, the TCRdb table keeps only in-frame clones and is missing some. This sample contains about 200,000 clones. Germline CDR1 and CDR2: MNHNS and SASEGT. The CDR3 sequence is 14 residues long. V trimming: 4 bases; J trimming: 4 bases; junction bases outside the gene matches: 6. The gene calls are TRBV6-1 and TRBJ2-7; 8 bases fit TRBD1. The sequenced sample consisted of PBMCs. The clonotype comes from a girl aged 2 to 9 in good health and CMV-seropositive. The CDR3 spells CASSVDRDRYEQYF. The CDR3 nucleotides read TGTGCCAGCAGTGTGGACAGGGATCGTTACGAGCAGTACTTC.